This entry describes one TCR beta chain. Its antigen is not known. This entry belongs to a study of cytomegalovirus exposure and HLA in healthy donors. Findings of the study overall: CMV serostatus alone was available as immune exposure information. Differences between HLA loci emerged in a later analysis of TCR association rates, with DRB1 most and HLA-C fewest.

The PCR used 60 Vbeta and 13 Jbeta primers. The assay was immunoSEQ multiplex PCR, and TCRdb's table has in-frame clones only and misses some. The repertoire holds 90,000 to 120,000 clones, with 50% to 65% as singletons. Sequencing used PBMCs. This receptor was obtained from a man aged 25 to 45 in good health and CMV-seropositive.

This CDR3 is CASSARDRTEQFF. The DNA of the CDR3 is TGTGCCAGCAGTGCCCGGGACAGGACCGAGCAGTTCTTC. The chain carries TRBV25-1 and TRBJ2-1; 8 bases align to TRBD1. Germline CDR1 MGHDK, CDR2 SYGVNS. V lost 4 bases, J lost 10 bases, and 6 bases stayed unmatched. This CDR3 spans 13 amino acids.